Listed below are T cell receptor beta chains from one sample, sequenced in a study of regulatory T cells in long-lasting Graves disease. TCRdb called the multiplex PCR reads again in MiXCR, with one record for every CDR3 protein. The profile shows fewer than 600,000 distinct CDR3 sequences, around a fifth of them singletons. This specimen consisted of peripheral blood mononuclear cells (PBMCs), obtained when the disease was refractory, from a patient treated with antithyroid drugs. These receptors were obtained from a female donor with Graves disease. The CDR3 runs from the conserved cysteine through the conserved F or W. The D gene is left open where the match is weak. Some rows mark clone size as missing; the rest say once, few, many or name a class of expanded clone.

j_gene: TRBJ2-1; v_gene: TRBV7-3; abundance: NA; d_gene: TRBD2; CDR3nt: TGTGCCAGTTGGGGACTAGCGGGAGGCCGTTCCTACAATGAGCAGTTCTTC; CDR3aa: CASWGLAGGRSYNEQFF
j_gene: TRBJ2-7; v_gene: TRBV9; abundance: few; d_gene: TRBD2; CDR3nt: TGTGCCAGCAGCGTAGGTCTAGCGGGGACCTACGAGCAGTACTTC; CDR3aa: CASSVGLAGTYEQYF
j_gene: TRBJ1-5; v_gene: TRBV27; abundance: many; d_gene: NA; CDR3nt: TGTGCCAGCTGGAAGGGACTCAATCAGCCCCAGCATTTT; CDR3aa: CASWKGLNQPQHF
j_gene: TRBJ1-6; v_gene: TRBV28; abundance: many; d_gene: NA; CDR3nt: TGTGCCAGCACCAATGCCAGGGCTGGGTATAATTCACCCCTCCACTTT; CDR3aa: CASTNARAGYNSPLHF
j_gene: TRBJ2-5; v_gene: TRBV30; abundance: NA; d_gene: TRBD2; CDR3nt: TGTGCCTGGAGTAACGGCGGGGGGATCCAAGAGACCCGGTACTTC; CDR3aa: CAWSNGGGIQETRYF
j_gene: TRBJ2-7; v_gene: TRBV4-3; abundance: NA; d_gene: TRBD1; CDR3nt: TGCGCCAGCAGCCAAGGGACAGGGCTCCACGAGCAGTACTTC; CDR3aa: CASSQGTGLHEQYF
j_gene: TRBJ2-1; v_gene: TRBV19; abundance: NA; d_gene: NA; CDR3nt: TGTGCCAGTAAGGCAGGGGGGCCTGAGCAGTTCTTC; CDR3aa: CASKAGGPEQFF
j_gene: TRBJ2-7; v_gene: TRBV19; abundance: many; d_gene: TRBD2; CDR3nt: TGTGCCAGTAGTTCACCGGGACTAGCGTTCGGCGAGCAGTACTTC; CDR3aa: CASSSPGLAFGEQYF
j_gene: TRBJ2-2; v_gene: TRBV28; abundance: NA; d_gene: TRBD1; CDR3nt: TGTGCCAGTCTACAGGGGTCCACCGGGGAGCTGTTTTTT; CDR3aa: CASLQGSTGELFF
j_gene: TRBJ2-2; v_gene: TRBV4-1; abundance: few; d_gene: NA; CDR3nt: TGCGCCAGCAGCCAAGGGGGGCTCGTAAACGGGGAGCTGTTTTTT; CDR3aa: CASSQGGLVNGELFF
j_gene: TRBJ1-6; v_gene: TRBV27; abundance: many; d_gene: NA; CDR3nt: TGTGCCAGCAGTTTTAGTACCCGGTCTTCACCCCTCCACTTT; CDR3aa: CASSFSTRSSPLHF
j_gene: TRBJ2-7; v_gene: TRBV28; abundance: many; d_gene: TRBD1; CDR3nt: TGTGCCAGCGGGCAGACAGGGTTTCCCACCGAGCAGTACTTC; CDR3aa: CASGQTGFPTEQYF
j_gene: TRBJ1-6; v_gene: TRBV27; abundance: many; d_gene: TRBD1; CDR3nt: TGTGCCAGCAGTTACCACAGGGGCCAAGCGAATTCACCCCTCCACTTT; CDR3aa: CASSYHRGQANSPLHF
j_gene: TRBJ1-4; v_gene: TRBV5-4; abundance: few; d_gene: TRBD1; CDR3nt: TGTGCCAGCAGCTCGGGACAGCAAAATGAAAAACTGTTTTTT; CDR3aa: CASSSGQQNEKLFF
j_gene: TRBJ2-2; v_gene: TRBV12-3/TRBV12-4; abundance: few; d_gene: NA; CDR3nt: TGTGCCAGCACCGACCATAGCGCCGCCCCCACCGGGGAGCTGTTTTTT; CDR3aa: CASTDHSAAPTGELFF
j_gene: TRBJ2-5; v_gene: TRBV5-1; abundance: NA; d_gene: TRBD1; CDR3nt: TGCGCCAGCAGGCGGGACAGGCCCCCGACCCAGTACTTC; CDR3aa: CASRRDRPPTQYF
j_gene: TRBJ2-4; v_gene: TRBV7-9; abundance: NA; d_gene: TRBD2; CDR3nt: TGTGCCAGCAGCGCAGGCGGACTAGCGGACCCAAAAAACATTCAGTACTTC; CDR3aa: CASSAGGLADPKNIQYF
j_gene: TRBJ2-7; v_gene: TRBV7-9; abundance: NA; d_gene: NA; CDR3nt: TGTGCCAGCAACCCACCGGATTTGTCCGAGCAGTACTTC; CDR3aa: CASNPPDLSEQYF
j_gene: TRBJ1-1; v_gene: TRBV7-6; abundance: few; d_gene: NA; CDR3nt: TGTGCCAGCAGCTTAGGATTGGCCAGAGCGAACACTGAAGCTTTCTTT; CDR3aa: CASSLGLARANTEAFF
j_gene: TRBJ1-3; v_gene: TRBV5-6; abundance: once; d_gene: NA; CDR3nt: TGTGCCAGCAGCTTGGGTATCGGGCGGTCGTCTGGAAACACCATATATTTT; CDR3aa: CASSLGIGRSSGNTIYF
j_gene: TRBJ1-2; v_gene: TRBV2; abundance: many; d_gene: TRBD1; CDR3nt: TGTGCCAGCGGGACAGGGAGCTACACCTTC; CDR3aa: CASGTGSYTF
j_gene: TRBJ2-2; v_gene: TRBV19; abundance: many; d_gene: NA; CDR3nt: TGTGCCAGTACCATCGGGACGGGGTCGGACTCGAACACCGGGGAGCTGTTTTTT; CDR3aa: CASTIGTGSDSNTGELFF
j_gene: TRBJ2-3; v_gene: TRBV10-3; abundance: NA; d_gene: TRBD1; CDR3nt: TGTGCCATCAGTGCTCGGACAGGGCGGGTTGATACGCAGTATTTT; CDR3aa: CAISARTGRVDTQYF
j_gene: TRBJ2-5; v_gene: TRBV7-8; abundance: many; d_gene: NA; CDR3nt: TGTGCCAGCAGCTTATTAGGGACCCAGTACTTC; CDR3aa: CASSLLGTQYF
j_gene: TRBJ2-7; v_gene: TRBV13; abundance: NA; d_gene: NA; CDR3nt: TGTGCCAGCAGCCCAGGCGGGCAACAATACGAGCAGTACTTC; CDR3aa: CASSPGGQQYEQYF
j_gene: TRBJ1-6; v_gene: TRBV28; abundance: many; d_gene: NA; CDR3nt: TGTGCCAGCAGTTTACGAGGGTACTATAATTCACCCCTCCACTTT; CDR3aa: CASSLRGYYNSPLHF
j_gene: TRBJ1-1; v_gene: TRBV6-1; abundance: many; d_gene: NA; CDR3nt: TGTGCCAGCAGTGAAACAGCAGTGGACACTGAAGCTTTCTTT; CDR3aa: CASSETAVDTEAFF
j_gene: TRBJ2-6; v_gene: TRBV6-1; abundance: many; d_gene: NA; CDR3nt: TGTGCCAGCAGTGAGAACCCTGCCTGGGCCAACGTCCTGACTTTC; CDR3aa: CASSENPAWANVLTF
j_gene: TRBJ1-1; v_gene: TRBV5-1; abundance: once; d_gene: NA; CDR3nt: TGCGCCAGCAGCTTGGGTGACAATGGAGTTTTCTTT; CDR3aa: CASSLGDNGVFF
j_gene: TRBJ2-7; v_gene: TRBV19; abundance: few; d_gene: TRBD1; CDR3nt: TGTGCCAGTAGTCTGGACAGGGGCAAAGACGAGCAGTACTTC; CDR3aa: CASSLDRGKDEQYF
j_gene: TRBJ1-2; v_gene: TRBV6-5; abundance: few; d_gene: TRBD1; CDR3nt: TGTGCCAGCAGTTACTCTGACAGGGGCAACTATGGCTACACCTTC; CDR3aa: CASSYSDRGNYGYTF
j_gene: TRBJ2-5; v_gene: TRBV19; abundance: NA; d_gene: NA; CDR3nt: TGTGCCAGTAGCATAAGTGCGGGGGCGATGGGAGAGACCCAGTACTTC; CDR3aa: CASSISAGAMGETQYF
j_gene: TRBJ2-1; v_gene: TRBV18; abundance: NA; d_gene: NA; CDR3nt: TGTGCCAGCTCACTAGTGACGGGGTTGGATGAGCAGTTCTTC; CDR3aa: CASSLVTGLDEQFF
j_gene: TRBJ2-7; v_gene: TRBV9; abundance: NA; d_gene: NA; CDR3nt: TGTGCCAGCAGCGTAAATAGCGGATCTTACTACGAGCAGTACTTC; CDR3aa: CASSVNSGSYYEQYF
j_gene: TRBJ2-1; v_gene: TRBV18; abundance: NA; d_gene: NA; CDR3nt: TGTGCCAGCTCACCGAGGACGGAATTTGAGCAGTTCTTC; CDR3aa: CASSPRTEFEQFF
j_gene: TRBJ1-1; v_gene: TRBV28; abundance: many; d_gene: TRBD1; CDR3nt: TGTGCCACGGACAGGGGGGACACTGAAGCTTTCTTT; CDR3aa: CATDRGDTEAFF
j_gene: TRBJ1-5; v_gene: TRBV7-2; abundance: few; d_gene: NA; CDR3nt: TGTGCCAGCAGCAGAGACTCGTTCACTCAGCCCCAGCATTTT; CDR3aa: CASSRDSFTQPQHF
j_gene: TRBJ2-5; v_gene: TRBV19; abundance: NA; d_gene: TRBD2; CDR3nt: TGTGCCAGTAGTTTCTCTGGCGGGGGGGACCAAGAGACCCAGTACTTC; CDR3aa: CASSFSGGGDQETQYF
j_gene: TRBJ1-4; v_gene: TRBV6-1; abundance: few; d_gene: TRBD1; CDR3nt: TGTGCCAGCAGTACGAGGACAGGGACGGCAACTAATGAAAAACTGTTTTTT; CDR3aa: CASSTRTGTATNEKLFF
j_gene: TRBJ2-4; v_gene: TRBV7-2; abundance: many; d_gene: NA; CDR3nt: TGTGCCAGCAGCCCTCGACGAGAGGGGATCGTTCAGTACTTC; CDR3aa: CASSPRREGIVQYF
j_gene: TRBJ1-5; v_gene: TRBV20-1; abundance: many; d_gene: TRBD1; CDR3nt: TGCAGTGCTTCGGGACAGGGGGCCCAGCCCCAGCATTTT; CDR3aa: CSASGQGAQPQHF
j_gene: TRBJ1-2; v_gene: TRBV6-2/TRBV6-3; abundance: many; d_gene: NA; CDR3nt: TGTGCCAGCAGCCAGGAGCGCAAGGGGTATGGCTACACCTTC; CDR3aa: CASSQERKGYGYTF
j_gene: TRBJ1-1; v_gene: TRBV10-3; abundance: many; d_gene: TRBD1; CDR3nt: TGTGCCATCAGTGGGGGGACAGGGCCGATGAACACTGAAGCTTTCTTT; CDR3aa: CAISGGTGPMNTEAFF
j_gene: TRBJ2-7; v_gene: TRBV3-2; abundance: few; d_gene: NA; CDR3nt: TGTGCCAGCCGGGGGAAAGGCTACGAGCAGTACTTC; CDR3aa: CASRGKGYEQYF
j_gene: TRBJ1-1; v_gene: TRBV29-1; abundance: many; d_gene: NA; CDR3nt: TGCAGCGTCCTACAGGGATTGGGGACTGAAGCTTTCTTT; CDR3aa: CSVLQGLGTEAFF